This T cell receptor (beta chain) was documented in a study of blood T cell repertoires in COVID-19 (dated by TCRdb to 2018 to 2021). With respect to the entire study: Samples covering the acute and convalescent phases of COVID-19 were provided by collaborators in the United States, Italy and Spain. The material from the prospective study consisted of cDNA or gDNA derived from T cells, B-cell-depleted T cells, or PBMCs. Deeply sampled blood TCRbeta repertoires from subjects exposed to, actively infected with, or recovered from COVID-19 were included in the dataset. The repertoires were made available in a free public database intended to serve as a resource for research on the immune response to SARS-CoV-2. Samples were obtained from the ongoing ImmuneRACE study (first 160 participants) and from some 1,200 subjects provided by 6 global collaborators. Sample metadata almost always included a de-identified subject ID, COVID-19 status, age in years and sex. Where HLA class I and class II types were available, the types were taken from metadata supplied by the sample provider, not from assay-based typing. General study outcomes and caveats: How much clinical and demographic metadata was included differed by source and by participant, and the metadata was provided uncurated.

The collaborating institutions used their own protocols to collect whole blood in K2EDTA tubes. For TCRbeta analysis, collaborators shipped samples in one of three forms: frozen whole blood, isolated PBMCs, or DNA extracted from either of those sample types. In regard to this clone: Its antigen remains unidentified. Base qualities were left out, and no much larger clone turns up one base away.

The germline V gene encodes CDR1 WNHNN and CDR2 SYGVQD (reference sequence). V is reduced by 3 bases and J by 7 bases, leaving a spacing of 12 bases between them. Inclusive of the bounding cysteine and phenylalanine, the CDR3 is 14 residues long. The CDR3 DNA has 42 bases and is translated from base 1. The immunoSEQ Assay, a bias-controlled multiplex PCR, was used to amplify TCRbeta CDR3 regions from genomic DNA. As for how the authors treated the data: The number of nucleated cells in each sample was estimated by amplification of reference gene primers within the assay. Sequence reads were collapsed and filtered to measure the absolute abundance of every unique TCRbeta CDR3 rearrangement. For each sample, productive Simpson clonality was calculated as the square root of Simpson's diversity index across productive rearrangements. The table was pulled from immuneACCESS by TCRdb, which kept in-frame rearrangements only. Such tables lose some clones; where checked, under half of the loss comes from unresolved V genes, and the rest has no known cause. From that table come the V and J calls and clone size; the DNA was used to work out D and trimming. In this sample the table shows hundreds of thousands of clones, more than 85% of which occur a single time. The ten largest clones add up to around 4.5% of the sample.

This clonotype originated in a woman aged 30 to 39 with acute or convalescent COVID-19. The chain was built from TRBV10-1 and TRBJ2-2; no D gene can be assigned with confidence. The sequencing sample was made of peripheral blood. The CDR3 is CASSDSSLGGELFF. The nucleotide sequence reads as follows: TGCGCCAGCAGTGATTCGAGCCTAGGCGGGGAGCTGTTTTTT.